The TCR beta chain under discussion was sequenced for a study of neoadjuvant anti-PD-1 for oral cavity cancer. Study as a whole: Around day 43, patients without progression received a fourth nivolumab dose before surgery.

Clones were read by immunoSEQ multiplex PCR, and TCRdb kept only the in-frame ones, dropping some. The sample includes 50,000 to 65,000 clones, around 80% seen only once; the top ten take just over 2.5%. Only a few counts were recorded for this clone. The V and J ends lost 6 bases and 0 bases respectively, with 11 bases between them. The CDR3 consists of 14 residues. CDR1 MNHEY and CDR2 SVGAGI come from the germline V gene. The specimen comprised PBMCs, sampled before nivolumab (anti-PD-1) treatment. The rearrangement joins TRBV6-5 to TRBJ1-1, with D perhaps matching TRBD1 (6 bases). The clonotype comes from a person aged 40 to 85 with oral cavity squamous cell carcinoma. CDR3 region: CASRNRELNTEAFF. In nucleotides, the CDR3 is TGTGCCAGCAGAAACAGGGAGCTGAACACTGAAGCTTTCTTT.